Given below is one T cell receptor beta chain in context. Compared with germline, one end of the junction differs, possibly owing to a read error. This CDR3 is 13 amino acids long. CDR1 is SQVTM, CDR2 ANQGSEA, per germline. This sample's RNA came from whole unsorted tissue. These data belong to a study of tumor and adjacent non-tumor tissue in lung cancer. Three rounds of nested PCR, following a modified ARM-PCR protocol, produced the TCRbeta library. TCRdb itself ran the multiplex PCR reads through MiXCR, one entry per CDR3 protein. The repertoire holds tens of thousands of distinct CDR3 sequences, 75% to 90% seen once, with roughly 13% in the top ten.

The origin of this receptor is a woman in her fifties or sixties with non-small cell lung cancer. The J gene is TRBJ2-3, the V gene TRBV29-1; TRBD1 matches 7 bases. Sequenced sample: lung tumor tissue. CDR3 coding DNA: TGCAGCTCGACAGGGTCCGTCGCAAATACGCACTATTTT. As protein: CSSTGSVANTHYF.